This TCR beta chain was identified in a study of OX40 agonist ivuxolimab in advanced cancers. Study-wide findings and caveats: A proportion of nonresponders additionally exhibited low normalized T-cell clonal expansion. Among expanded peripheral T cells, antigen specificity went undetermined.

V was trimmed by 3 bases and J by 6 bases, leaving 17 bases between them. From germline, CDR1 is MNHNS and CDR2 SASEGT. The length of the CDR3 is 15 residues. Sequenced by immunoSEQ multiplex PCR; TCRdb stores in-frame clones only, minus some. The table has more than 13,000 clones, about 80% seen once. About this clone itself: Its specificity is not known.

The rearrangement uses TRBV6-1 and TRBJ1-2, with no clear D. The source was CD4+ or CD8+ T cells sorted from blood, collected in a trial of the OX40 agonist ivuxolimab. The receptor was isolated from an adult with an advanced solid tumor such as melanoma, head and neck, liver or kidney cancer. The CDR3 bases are TGTGCCAGCAGTGAGGCAGGATCGGGAGGTGATGGCTACACCTTC. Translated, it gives CASSEAGSGGDGYTF.